This TCR beta chain was observed in a study of regulatory T cells in long-lasting Graves disease. General study findings and limits: Sampling was limited to peripheral blood rather than thyroid tissue.

In its sample, this clonotype was seen a few times. Its antigen is not identified. HTBI primers from iRepertoire and Arm-PCR of CDR3 regions yielded the TCR beta libraries. TCRdb fed the multiplex PCR reads into MiXCR, producing one record per CDR3 protein. The table shows just over 600,000 distinct CDR3 sequences, with roughly 15% occurring only once. This CDR3 spans 11 amino acids. CDR1 and CDR2 (germline): SQVTM, ANQGSEA. Trimming shortened V by 4 bases and J by 3 bases, and 6 bases separated the two germline ends. This sample's time point: newly diagnosed GD, antithyroid drugs for less than 3 months. From RNA extracted from PBMCs, the TCR library was made. These records were also assigned to another study, of T cells in Graves' hyperthyroidism and ophthalmopathy. That paper states: An absence of ophthalmopathy progression within 18 months meant stable Graves' hyperthyroidism.

The V call is TRBV29-1, the J call TRBJ1-2; no clear D. The receptor comes from a woman aged 25 to 39 with Graves disease. The sample was peripheral blood mononuclear cells (PBMCs), taken at new diagnosis, from a patient treated with antithyroid drugs. For the CDR3, the DNA is TGCAGCGTTGTAAGTCACTATGGCTACACCTTC. This codes for CSVVSHYGYTF. The complete variable domain, with remaining parts taken from reference TRBV29-1 and TRBJ1-2, reads SAVISQKPSRDICQRGTSLTIQCQVDSQVTMMFWYRQQPGQSLTLIATANQGSEATYESGFVIDKFPISRPNLTFSTLTVSNMSPEDSSIYLCSVVSHYGYTFGSGTRLTVV.